What follows is one T cell receptor beta chain and its context. The junction and the germline gene differ at one end; a read error may be behind it. The sample originates from a study of blood T cells in healthy people across ages. Alongside a J-beta primer mix, a sample-barcoded 5' primer served in a second PCR lasting about 7 to 12 cycles. TCRdb itself ran the 5' RACE reads through MiXCR, one entry per CDR3 protein. Here the sample spans roughly 1,000,000 distinct CDR3 sequences, around 27% being singletons. The sample was also linked to a second study, of T cells of mothers and their children.

Sequenced input: blood. This receptor was identified in a girl aged 2-10 years in good health.

For the CDR3, the DNA is TGTGCCAGCAGTCTCGGGACTAGCGGGGGGGCCTTCACACATACGCAGTATTTT. Protein: CASSLGTSGGAFTHTQYF. The rearrangement uses TRBV12-3 or TRBV12-4 and TRBJ2-3; 16 bases agree with TRBD2. The CDR3 contains 18 residues.